The T cell receptor (beta chain) described here comes from a study of response to subunit inactivated influenza vaccine. Points from the study as a whole: Seasonal influenza vaccination, on each occasion, was suggested by the authors to recruit few new T cells.

MiXCR was run by TCRdb on the RT-PCR reads, yielding one entry per CDR3 protein. The sample lists about 800,000 distinct CDR3 sequences; around 21% were seen once. This clonotype came up a few times. The antigen remains unidentified. The CDR3 runs to 12 residues. Germline V gives CDR1 DFQATT, CDR2 SNEGSKA (reference sequence). Trimming pared 3 bases from V and 5 bases from J, leaving 11 bases between. Sequenced material: PBMCs from blood, taken roughly 5 days after vaccination. This sequence originates from a man aged 50 to 60 who received an inactivated influenza vaccine. The chain employs TRBV20-1 and TRBJ2-7; D is unclear. CDR3 sequence: CSASVDWDEQYF. The DNA of the CDR3 is TGCAGTGCTAGTGTCGACTGGGACGAGCAGTACTTC.